The next 23 T cell receptor beta chains were all read from a single sample in a study of T cell repertoires in cytomegalovirus infection. MiXCR was run by TCRdb on the reads, yielding one entry per CDR3 protein. The sample carries about 830,000 distinct CDR3 sequences, approximately 32% recorded once. No cognate antigen is known for these TCRs. This material consisted of cultured CD8+ T cells from PBMCs, taken from culture after CMV antigen stimulation. These receptors came from a human donor in good health (CMV status not recorded). Some clones in this sample may be carry-over from other donors' samples.

This clonotype was picked up many times. The V call is TRBV7-9, the J call TRBJ1-1, with D unclear. Germline V lookup: CDR1 SEHNR, CDR2 FQNEAQ (reference sequence). Trimming removed 2 bases at V and 1 base at J, with 14 bases between. The CDR3 runs to 16 residues. This CDR3 reads CASSLNRRTKNTEAFF. The CDR3, as DNA: TGTGCCAGCAGCTTAAATAGACGGACCAAGAACACTGAAGCTTTCTTT. Based on the CDR3 plus reference TRBV7-9 and TRBJ1-1, the full variable domain is DTGVSQNPRHKITKRGQNVTFRCDPISEHNRLYWYRQTLGQGPEFLTYFQNEAQLEKSRLLSDRFSAERPKGSFSTLEIQRTEQGDSAMYLCASSLNRRTKNTEAFFGQGTRLTVV.

Only one count was recorded for this clonotype. The chain has TRBV20-1 and TRBJ2-7, with TRBD1 identical over 8 bases. This CDR3 is 14 amino acids long. Germline V CDR1 and CDR2: DFQATT, SNEGSKA (reference sequence). V gave up 5 bases and J gave up 4 bases; unmatched junction bases: 10. CDR3 in DNA: TGCAGTGCTTTGGACAGGGCCACGAATTACGAGCAGTACTTC. As protein: CSALDRATNYEQYF.

The chain's CDR3 is CASSFLAAGELFF. In nucleotides, the CDR3 is TGTGCCAGCAGTTTTCTAGCGGCCGGGGAGCTGTTTTTT. This chain connects TRBV12-3 or TRBV12-4 to TRBJ2-2; 7 bases are shared with TRBD2. This CDR3 spans 13 amino acids. V gave up 3 bases and J gave up 6 bases; unmatched junction bases: 1.

This chain connects TRBV29-1 to TRBJ2-3; D remains unclear. V was pared by 8 bases and J by 3 bases, with 21 bases between. The germline V gene has CDR1 SQVTM and CDR2 ANQGSEA. CDR3 length: 15 amino acids. The CDR3 reads CSLPPGADSTDTQYF. As DNA, the CDR3 is TGCAGCCTCCCCCCTGGCGCGGATTCAACAGATACGCAGTATTTT.

J is TRBJ2-7 and V is TRBV4-1; 10 nucleotides match TRBD1. This CDR3 is 16 amino acids long. The V segment lost 2 bases and the J segment 3 bases; nucleotides outside the gene matches: 7. In germline, CDR1 is MGHRA, CDR2 YSYEKL. CDR3 sequence (DNA): TGCGCCAGCAGCCAATCCCCGGGACAGGGGCGCTACGAGCAGTACTTC. Translating gives CASSQSPGQGRYEQYF.

This chain uses TRBV20-1 with TRBJ2-5, with D possibly called TRBD1 or TRBD2 (6 bases each). Trimming took 5 bases from V and 5 from J, leaving 15 bases between them. Germline CDR1 DFQATT, CDR2 SNEGSKA (reference sequence). The CDR3 spans 13 residues. CDR3 DNA: TGCAGTGCTCCAGGAGGGGGATTCGAGACCCAGTACTTC. Protein sequence: CSAPGGGFETQYF.

This chain connects TRBV6-1 to TRBJ1-5; D possibly corresponds to TRBD1 (5 bases). The CDR3 length is 12 residues. Trimming removed 5 bases from V and 6 bases from J, with 8 bases in between. Looked up from germline, CDR1 is MNHNS and CDR2 is SASEGT. The CDR3 is CASSTGGQPQHF. The CDR3 DNA sequence: TGTGCCAGCAGTACGGGGGGTCAGCCCCAGCATTTT.

This clonotype was counted at least ten times. The V call is TRBV15, the J call TRBJ1-1; a possible D gene is TRBD1 (6 bases). The CDR3 length is 17 residues. V was trimmed by 0 bases and J by 3 bases, leaving 17 bases between them. Germline V CDR1 and CDR2: LNHNV, YYDKDF (reference sequence). The CDR3 loop reads CATSRDYNGRGYTEAFF. In nucleotides, the CDR3 is TGTGCCACCAGCAGAGATTATAACGGCAGGGGCTACACTGAAGCTTTCTTT.

This clonotype was counted a few times. The V and J genes are TRBV7-2 and TRBJ2-5, with unresolved D. The CDR3 extends over 15 amino acids. The germline gives CDR1 SGHTA, CDR2 FQGNSA. V dropped 3 bases and J dropped 2 bases, with 13 bases sitting between them. For the CDR3, the DNA is TGTGCCAGCAGCTTTCTTCGGAGAGAACAAGAGACCCAGTACTTC. Its protein product is CASSFLRREQETQYF.

Comments on this clonotype: With a much larger clone just one base away, this may be a read error. The chain's CDR3 is CASGQEGQKYQETQYF. CDR3 coding DNA: TGTGCCAGCGGCCAAGAGGGACAGAAGTACCAAGAGACCCAGTACTTC. This chain links TRBV7-8 with TRBJ2-5; 7 bases agree with TRBD1. J was trimmed by 0 bases and V by 8 bases; bases with no gene match: 12. Germline V CDR1 and CDR2: SGHVS, FQNEAQ. The CDR3 is made up of 16 amino acids.

As concerns this clonotype: One end of the junction varies from germline; a read error may be responsible. This chain joins TRBV12-3 or TRBV12-4 and TRBJ1-5, with 7 positions matching TRBD1. The CDR3 is 14 amino acids. This chain's CDR3 is CASTLGDSSQPQHF. As DNA, the CDR3 is TGTGCCAGCACTTTAGGGGACAGTTCTCAGCCCCAGCATTTT.

This clonotype was counted between two and nine times. The J gene is TRBJ2-1, the V gene TRBV7-9; tentative D call: TRBD2 (6 bases). Looked up from germline, CDR1 is SEHNR and CDR2 is FQNEAQ (reference sequence). The CDR3 is made up of 16 amino acids. V was clipped by 2 bases and J by 7 bases, with 18 bases between them. CDR3 in DNA: TGTGCCAGCAGCTTAAGGACGGGAGATCCTTGGAATGAGCAGTTCTTC. It yields the protein CASSLRTGDPWNEQFF.

The chain couples TRBV6-6 to TRBJ2-3, with a weak D call TRBD2 (6 bases). The CDR3 is made up of 18 amino acids. V was clipped by 5 bases and J by 0 bases, with 21 bases between them. Germline CDR1 is MNHNY and CDR2 is SVGAGI (reference sequence). The chain's CDR3 is CASSLGGNPRGSTDTQYF. CDR3 DNA sequence: TGTGCCAGCAGTCTAGGAGGGAACCCAAGGGGTAGCACAGATACGCAGTATTTT.

A few counts support this clonotype. The chain joins TRBV5-1 to TRBJ2-1; 8 positions agree with TRBD1. The germline V gene encodes CDR1 SGHRS and CDR2 YFSETQ. The V segment lost 4 bases and the J segment 5 bases; nucleotides outside the gene matches: 8. This CDR3 is 15 amino acids long. The CDR3: CASSPGTGSNNEQFF. For the CDR3, the DNA is TGCGCCAGCAGCCCCGGGACAGGCTCAAACAATGAGCAGTTCTTC.

This clonotype has a handful of counts. The V gene is TRBV27, the J gene TRBJ2-7; 7 positions match TRBD2. Per germline, CDR1 MNHEY and CDR2 SMNVEV (reference sequence). Germline trimming cut 5 bases from V and 7 bases from J; bases unmatched to any gene: 5. This CDR3 contains 12 residues. The CDR3 region is CASSPLGGEQYF. The CDR3 nucleotides read TGTGCCAGCAGTCCCCTGGGGGGGGAGCAGTACTTC.

This clonotype was recorded at least ten times. V usage is TRBV7-9 and J usage is TRBJ2-7, with 7 bases identical to TRBD1. J was trimmed by 3 bases and V by 10 bases; bases with no gene match: 9. Germline assignment: CDR1 SEHNR and CDR2 FQNEAQ (reference sequence). The CDR3 sequence is 13 residues long. The CDR3 here is CATVGTAFYEQYF. The CDR3 nucleotides read TGTGCCACCGTCGGGACAGCGTTCTACGAGCAGTACTTC.

The rearrangement uses TRBV7-3 and TRBJ1-1; 7 positions agree with TRBD1. This CDR3 spans 16 amino acids. CDR1 and CDR2 from the germline V gene are SGHTA and FQGTGA. The ends lost 4 bases at V and 0 bases at J; junction bases unmatched: 8. CDR3 in DNA: TGTGCCAGCAGCTCCCTGCGGACAGGTTTGAACACTGAAGCTTTCTTT. Its protein is CASSSLRTGLNTEAFF.

A note on this clonotype: A clone one base away is much larger, so this may be a read error. The J gene is TRBJ2-1, the V gene TRBV7-2, with D maybe TRBD1 (6 bases). CDR3 size: 12 residues. Per germline, CDR1 SGHTA and CDR2 FQGNSA. The V gene lost 8 bases and the J gene lost 3 bases, with 8 bases spanning the gap. In DNA form, the CDR3 reads TGTGCCAGCCACAGGGTCTACAATGAGCAGTTCTTC. Amino acids: CASHRVYNEQFF.

This clonotype occurred once. V is TRBV6-2 or TRBV6-3 and J is TRBJ2-7; the D is unclear. The CDR3 consists of 13 residues. V was cut by 4 bases and J by 0 bases, with 7 bases left in between. Germline V gives CDR1 MNHEY, CDR2 SVGEGT. Here the CDR3 reads CASSFGYSYEQYV. As DNA, the CDR3 is TGTGCCAGCAGTTTCGGCTACTCCTACGAGCAGTACGTC.

V gene TRBV6-5 combines with J gene TRBJ2-5, with D perhaps matching TRBD1 or TRBD2 (6 bases each). V lost 7 bases, J lost 5 bases, and 14 bases lay in between. CDR1 is MNHEY, CDR2 SVGAGI, per germline. The CDR3 has 13 residues. The CDR3 reads CASKRGPKETQYF. In DNA form, the CDR3 reads TGTGCCAGCAAACGGGGGCCGAAGGAGACCCAGTACTTC.

There are a few counts of this clonotype. V and J are TRBV5-6 and TRBJ2-1; tentatively, D is TRBD1 (5 bases). Per the germline V gene, CDR1 is SGHDT and CDR2 is YYEEEE. Trimming took off 3 bases at V and 5 bases at J, with 9 bases between the two ends. The CDR3 covers 13 residues. The CDR3 loop is CASSYDRHNEQFF. DNA of the CDR3: TGTGCCAGCAGCTACGACAGACACAATGAGCAGTTCTTC.

The rearrangement joins TRBV4-1 to TRBJ1-1, with D perhaps matching TRBD1 (5 bases). The CDR3 sequence is 17 residues long. The V gene's germline CDR1 is MGHRA and CDR2 YSYEKL. Trimming removed 3 bases at V and 10 bases at J, with 27 bases between. In DNA, the CDR3 is TGCGCCAGCAGCCACCTTGGACGGGTGAGAGTTAGAGGGGCAGCTTTCTTT. Protein product: CASSHLGRVRVRGAAFF.

This clonotype turned up a few times. The chain employs TRBV7-8 and TRBJ2-7; no firm D call. Germline V gene sequence: CDR1 SGHVS, CDR2 FQNEAQ. V lost 5 bases and J lost 2, with 13 bases in between. CDR3 length: 14 amino acids. This CDR3 is CASSASVGAYEQYF. The CDR3 coding sequence is TGTGCCAGCAGCGCCTCCGTTGGAGCCTACGAGCAGTACTTC.